The entry below gives a single T cell receptor beta chain sequence along with its context. This clonotype was counted ten times or more. Its antigen has not been determined. No much larger clone exists at a distance of one base, and base qualities are not known. This entry is derived from a study of regulatory T cells in long-lasting Graves disease (dated by TCRdb to the early 2020s). Regarding the research as a whole: Patients with newly diagnosed Graves' disease had been on antithyroid drugs for under 3 months. The study took place in China and was registered as a clinical trial. Patients with persistent Graves' disease were compared with patients with newly diagnosed Graves' disease using TCR sequencing and RNA sequencing of peripheral blood. TCR sequencing covered some 13 persistent and 20 or so newly diagnosed Graves' disease patients, approximately 33 samples in total. Summary of the overall study and its limitations: Compared with newly diagnosed patients, persistent Graves' disease patients had lower TCR Shannon entropy and fewer highly expanded clones, which suggests clonal expansion. The small sample size was acknowledged by the authors as a limitation that may reduce accuracy. Patients with persistent disease shared more public clonotypes (fewer than 3,000) than newly diagnosed patients did (more than 900). Only peripheral blood was studied, because thyroid tissue, the primary lesion, was inaccessible. Sequencing and analysis were limited to the TCR beta chain.

In light of the paper, this sample's time point label describes: newly diagnosed GD, antithyroid drugs for less than 3 months. RNA was extracted from PBMCs in TRIzol for both TCR sequencing and RNA sequencing. The diagnosis of Graves' disease followed American Thyroid Association guidelines. Patients for the study were recruited at an endocrinology department in Xi'an, China. Each patient gave about 9.1 milliliters of peripheral blood, collected in an EDTA anticoagulant tube. Ficoll Paque Plus density gradient separation was used to isolate PBMCs, and no further T cell sorting was performed. An Agilent 2100 Bioanalyzer and agarose gel were used to check RNA quality, while a NanoDrop 2000 measured RNA concentration. Libraries were built with multiplex PCR. These reads were obtained on an Illumina HiSeq 4000. CDR3 regions were amplified by Arm-PCR with iRepertoire HTBI primers to construct TCR beta libraries. Before sequencing, the PCR products underwent gel purification. As for the original processing: Across samples, around 62 TRBV and 15 or so TRBJ segments were identified and used for gene usage analysis of CDR3 amino acid clonotypes. COPE and FqMerger were used to merge filtered high-quality paired reads into contigs. BLAST was used to align contigs to the IMGT TRBV, TRBD and TRBJ reference genes, and CDR3 was defined following IMGT. Any clonotype with a frequency above 0.1% was counted as a highly expanded clone. Repertoire diversity was measured by Shannon entropy, and V-J evenness by the Gini coefficient. A clonotype found in more than one individual was treated as public. The raw public reads went through TCRdb reprocessing: fastp at Q25, MiXCR clone calling, in-frame beta chains kept. Rows merge per CDR3 protein into single entries with the most common DNA and genes. These V and J calls derive from TCRdb rather than the authors' analysis. The sample table holds about 620,000 distinct CDR3 sequences, of which roughly 15% were seen once. About 17% of the sample is in the top ten clones.

These same data were also listed under a study on T cells in Graves' hyperthyroidism and ophthalmopathy. Per the second study: Stable Graves' hyperthyroidism was defined as no progression to ophthalmopathy during 18 months of follow-up. Hyperthyroidism patients were aged 18 to 65 years and newly diagnosed, with disease duration of less than 2 months. Any patient with an uncontrolled infection, another autoimmune disease, pregnancy or lactation was excluded. Diagnoses were based on clinical symptoms, serum thyroxine and TRAb, thyroid ultrasound and orbital computed tomography. The first round of RT-PCR for the TCR CDR3 was performed with the HTBI primer set and the Qiagen OneStep RT-PCR kit. Most expanded thyroid clonotypes (frequency above 0.001) were also detected in blood, suggesting blood repertoires may reflect thyroid immune responses. In cross-validation, a model built on a 13 V-J signature told ophthalmopathy apart from stable hyperthyroidism with approximately 90% sensitivity and about 81% specificity, and in testing the same model reached 80%/75%. During validation, the model predicted progression to ophthalmopathy a median of approximately 6 months ahead of onset, with almost 71% sensitivity and roughly 75% specificity. To identify TCR V-J signatures that set the groups apart, the researchers used a discovery cohort of 100 patients, made up of roughly 40 with Graves' ophthalmopathy and some 55 with stable Graves' hyperthyroidism. An independent validation cohort of about 20 hyperthyroidism patients and approximately 17 patients who later progressed to ophthalmopathy tested prospective prediction of ophthalmopathy. The 95 to 100 discovery patients were divided at random into training and test sets in a 7:3 ratio. In addition, the study compared T-cell repertoires in thyroid tissue and in blood from a handful of Graves' hyperthyroidism patients. Once sampling was done, hyperthyroidism patients were given methimazole at a starting dose of 30 mg daily, whereas ophthalmopathy patients were given high-dose intravenous methylprednisolone. Libraries were constructed in a second round of multiplex PCR, after which size selection and purification were carried out. Sequencing of the libraries was done on an Illumina HiSeq2000 using paired-end 100 bp reads. SOAPnuke was used to process the raw data, with reads discarded if the reads contained adapters or uncalled bases, had a mean Phred below 15, or lacked an exact constant-primer or identifier match. High-quality paired reads were merged using COPE v1.2.5, and each unique nucleotide sequence was defined as a clonotype. MiTCR v1.1 was used to align clonotypes to the IMGT TRBV, TRBD and TRBJ reference segments. Only V-J combinations with frequency above 0.0001, covering 99.2% of repertoires, were analysed. A TCS score was defined as the ratio between F50 (clonal expansion) and ExV (chaos), using BLOSUM62-based TCRdist between CDR3 peptides within each V-J. Welch's t-statistics and random forest reduced 450 to 600 V-J features to 13, which were used in a naive Bayes classifier (R e1071). Sample size was not statistically predetermined, and investigators were not blinded to group allocation. The paper reports TCR Vbeta CDR3 sequencing of over 130 peripheral blood samples: over 40 ophthalmopathy, fewer than 85 hyperthyroidism and approximately 17 progressor patients.

This sequence was found in a woman in her 30s with Graves disease. Donor details come from another sample of the same person, matched by shared clones. The specimen was peripheral blood mononuclear cells (PBMCs), collected at new diagnosis, from a patient treated with antithyroid drugs.

The CDR3 in this case is CASSEGNEQFF. The nucleotide sequence is given as TGTGCCAGCAGTGAGGGGAATGAGCAGTTCTTC. The V and J genes are TRBV6-1 and TRBJ2-1, with the D gene not clear enough to name. Taken from cysteine to phenylalanine, the CDR3 has 11 residues. Left in the record is the CDR3 DNA by itself, 33 bases read in frame from the first base. Trimming takes 3 bases from V and 7 bases from J, and the germline ends sit 4 bases apart. The germline V gene provides CDR1 MNHNS and CDR2 SASEGT.